The 3 T cell receptor beta chains reported below all come from one sample, sequenced in a study of ipilimumab plus nivolumab after autologous stem cell transplantation. The assay was immunoSEQ multiplex PCR, and TCRdb's table has in-frame clones only and misses some. The table has around 21,000 clones, around 85% seen once. Sequencing was performed on PBMCs, taken in a trial of ipilimumab plus nivolumab as post-transplant consolidation. These receptor sequences come from a male donor with diffuse large B-cell lymphoma.

The chain uses TRBV5-1 and TRBJ1-1, with a possible D match to TRBD1 (6 bases). Germline loops: CDR1 SGHRS, CDR2 YFSETQ. The V gene lost 5 bases and the J gene lost 1 base, with 18 bases spanning the gap. This CDR3 is 16 amino acids long. CDR3 sequence: CASRIVGQPPNTEAFF. The CDR3 coding sequence is TGCGCCAGCAGAATCGTGGGACAACCGCCGAACACTGAAGCTTTCTTT. Full variable domain (remainder filled in from reference TRBV5-1 and TRBJ1-1): KAGVTQTPRYLIKTRGQQVTLSCSPISGHRSVSWYQQTPGQGLQFLFEYFSETQRNKGNFPGRFSGRQFSNSRSEMNVSTLELGDSALYLCASRIVGQPPNTEAFFGQGTRLTVV.

The chain uses TRBV5-6 and TRBJ1-3; D remains unclear. Germline CDR1 and CDR2: SGHDT and YYEEEE. This CDR3 is built from 16 residues. V lost 2 bases, J lost 0 bases, and 12 bases lay in between. The CDR3 loop reads CASSLSNFYSGNTIYF. In DNA form, the CDR3 reads TGTGCCAGCAGCTTAAGTAACTTCTACTCTGGAAACACCATATATTTT.

With respect to this clone: Other DNA variants within this sample encode the same CDR3. The V and J genes are TRBV6-1 and TRBJ2-6; D gene unclear. Trimming shortened V by 0 bases and J by 1 base, and 4 bases separated the two germline ends. Germline V gives CDR1 MNHNS, CDR2 SASEGT. CDR3 length: 15 residues. This CDR3 reads CASSEARSGANVLTF. Here the CDR3 DNA reads TGTGCCAGCAGTGAAGCTAGATCTGGGGCCAACGTCCTGACTTTC.